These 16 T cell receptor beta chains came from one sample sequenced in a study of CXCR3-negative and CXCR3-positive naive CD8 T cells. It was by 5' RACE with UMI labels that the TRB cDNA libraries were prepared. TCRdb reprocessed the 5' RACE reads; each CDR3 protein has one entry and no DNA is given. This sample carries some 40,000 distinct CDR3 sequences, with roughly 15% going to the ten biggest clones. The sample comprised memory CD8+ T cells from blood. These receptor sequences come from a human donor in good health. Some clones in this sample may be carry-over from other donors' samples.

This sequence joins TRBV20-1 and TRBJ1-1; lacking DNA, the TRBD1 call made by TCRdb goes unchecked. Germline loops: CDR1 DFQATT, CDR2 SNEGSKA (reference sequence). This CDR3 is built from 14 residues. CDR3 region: CSAGGEGAGTEAFF.

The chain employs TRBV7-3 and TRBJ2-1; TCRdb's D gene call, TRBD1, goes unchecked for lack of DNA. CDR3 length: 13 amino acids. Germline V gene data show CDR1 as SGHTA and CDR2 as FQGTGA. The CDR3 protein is CASSSYRENEQFF.

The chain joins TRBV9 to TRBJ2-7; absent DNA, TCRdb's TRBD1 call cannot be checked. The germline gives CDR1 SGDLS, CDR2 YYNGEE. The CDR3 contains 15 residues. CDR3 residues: CASSVEPGGVYEQYF.

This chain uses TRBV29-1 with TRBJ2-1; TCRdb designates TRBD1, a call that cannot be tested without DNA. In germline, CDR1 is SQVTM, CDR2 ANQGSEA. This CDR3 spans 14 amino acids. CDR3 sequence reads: CSVEGGQGGNEQFF.

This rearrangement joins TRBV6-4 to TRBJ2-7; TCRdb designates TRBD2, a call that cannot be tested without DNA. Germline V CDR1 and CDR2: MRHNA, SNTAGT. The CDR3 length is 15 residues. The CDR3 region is CASSPRAGGPYEQYF.

The CDR3 region is CSVAHRNTGELFF. The chain has TRBV29-1 and TRBJ2-2. The CDR3 sequence is 13 residues long. Germline V gene lookup returns CDR1 SQVTM and CDR2 ANQGSEA.

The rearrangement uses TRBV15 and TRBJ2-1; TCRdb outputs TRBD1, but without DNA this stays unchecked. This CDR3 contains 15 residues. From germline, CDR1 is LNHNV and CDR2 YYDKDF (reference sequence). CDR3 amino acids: CATSEGRGDYNEQFF.

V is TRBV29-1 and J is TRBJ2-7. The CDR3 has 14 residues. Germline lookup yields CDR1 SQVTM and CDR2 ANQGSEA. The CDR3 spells CSVEDRLHSYEQYF.

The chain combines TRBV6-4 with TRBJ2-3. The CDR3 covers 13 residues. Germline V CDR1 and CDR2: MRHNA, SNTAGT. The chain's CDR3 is CASSGGSTDTQYF.

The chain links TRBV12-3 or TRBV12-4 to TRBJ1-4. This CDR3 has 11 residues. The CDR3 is CASSPNEKLFF.

CDR3 sequence: CSVQTGSGYEQYF. V is TRBV29-1 and J is TRBJ2-7; TCRdb names TRBD1, which stays unverified in the absence of DNA. The V gene's germline CDR1 is SQVTM and CDR2 ANQGSEA. This CDR3 has 13 amino acids.

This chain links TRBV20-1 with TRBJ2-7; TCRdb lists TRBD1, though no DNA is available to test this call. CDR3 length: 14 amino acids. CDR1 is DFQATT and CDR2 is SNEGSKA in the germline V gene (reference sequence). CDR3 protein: CSAGITGDSYEQYF.

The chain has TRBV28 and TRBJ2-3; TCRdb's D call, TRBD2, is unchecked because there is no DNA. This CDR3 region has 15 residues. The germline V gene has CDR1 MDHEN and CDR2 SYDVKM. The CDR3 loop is CASSYLAALGDTQYF.

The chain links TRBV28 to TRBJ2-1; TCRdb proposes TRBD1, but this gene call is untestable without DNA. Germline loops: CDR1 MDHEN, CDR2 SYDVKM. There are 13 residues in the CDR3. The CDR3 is CASSPEDYNEQFF.

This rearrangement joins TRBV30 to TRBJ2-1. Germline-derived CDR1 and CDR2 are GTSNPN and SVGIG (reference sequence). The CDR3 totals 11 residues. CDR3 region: CAWSVANEQFF.

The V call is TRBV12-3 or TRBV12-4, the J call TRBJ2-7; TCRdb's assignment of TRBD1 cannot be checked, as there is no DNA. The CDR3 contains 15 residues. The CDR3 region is CASSLRTGGTYEQYF.